This record concerns one T cell receptor beta chain sequence. What it recognizes is unknown. The J segment lost 4 bases and the V segment lost 4 bases, leaving 7 bases of the junction unmatched. Per the germline V gene, CDR1 is LNHDA and CDR2 is SQIVND (reference sequence). This CDR3 is built from 15 residues. These data come from a study of vaccination effects on CD4 cells after COVID-19. Notes on the study in general: Marked clonal contraction was seen in infection- and vaccine-induced clones late after vaccination.

Clones were sequenced by immunoSEQ multiplex PCR, and TCRdb holds only the in-frame ones, with some missing. The data show approximately 87,000 clones, around four fifths seen once. Using viral peptide pools, the ViraFEST assay grew out antigen-specific CD4+ T cells prior to sequencing. It was after roughly 11 days of culture that CD4+ T cells were isolated. V gene TRBV19 combines with J gene TRBJ1-3, with 7 bases fitting TRBD1. The sequence was obtained from a human donor who received a COVID-19 vaccine. The specimen was CD4+ T cells from PBMCs cultured with HCoV-229E spike peptides, collected before COVID-19 vaccination. The CDR3 region is CASSSRQGYGNTIYF. As DNA, the CDR3 is TGTGCCAGTAGTAGTCGACAGGGTTACGGAAACACCATATATTTT.